This paragraph covers one T cell receptor (beta chain) sequence. Its binding antigen is unknown. Germline is not matched at one junction end, which may reflect a read error. The entry originates in a study of tumor-infiltrating lymphocytes in primary liver carcinoma (dated by TCRdb to 2016 to 2017). For the wider study: Of the five patients, three men and two women aged 30 to 69 years, four had hepatocellular carcinoma and one had combined HCC and intrahepatic cholangiocarcinoma. Each sample produced about 3.5 to 8 million productive TCRbeta reads, and read depth showed no significant difference between tissue types. TCRbeta repertoire sequencing covered 35 or so specimens from 5 patients: 25 tumor regions, 5 adjacent noncancerous liver tissues and 5 peripheral blood samples. High reproducibility was observed for the technical replicate repertoires, with mean shared-clone rates approximately 0.9 and correlation coefficients above 0.95. To link TCRbeta repertoire diversity to the local molecular phenotype, the 25 to 30 tumor region samples were profiled with Agilent mRNA microarrays. The tumors of the five patients were staged as T1-T3 N0M0, with maximum diameters ranging from roughly 4 to 11 cm. TCRbeta repertoire sequencing, expression microarrays and whole-exome sequencing were combined in the study across five regions of each liver tumor, with adjacent normal tissue and blood also included.

A constant-region primer and ProtoScript II reverse transcriptase were used to reverse-transcribe TCRbeta-specific cDNA from approximately 500 ng total RNA. The TCRbeta libraries were prepared through three rounds of nested multiplex PCR following a slightly modified ARM-PCR procedure. Each of the first two PCR rounds ran for about 10 cycles and used multiplex TRBV1-TRBV30 forward primers together with a Cbeta reverse primer. Sample barcodes and Illumina adapters were added in a final 25-cycle PCR using Deep VentR polymerase. Before sequencing, amplicons of 200-500 bp were purified from gel using a QIAquick gel extraction kit. An Illumina HiSeq 2500 was used to sequence the TCRbeta amplicons with 250-bp paired-end reads. From the authors' description of their analysis: Reads were quality-trimmed with Trimmomatic v0.33, and paired reads were merged with FLASH v1.2.11 to recover full CDR3 sequences. V, D and J germline segments were assigned to the rearranged TCRbeta sequences using MiGEC v1.2.1b. Clonotype statistics, along with Shannon-Wiener diversity indices, were calculated using VDJtools v1.0.0. Except for diversity analysis, only the 250 most abundant clonotypes of each sample were used in subsequent analyses to reduce sampling bias. TCRdb applied fastp at Q25 and MiXCR to the public reads, then kept only in-frame beta chains. When rows share a CDR3 protein, they turn into one entry using the most common DNA and genes. These V and J calls are TCRdb output, not the study's own analysis. The sample table contains roughly 91,000 distinct CDR3 sequences; only one count was recorded for approximately 68% of them. The biggest ten clones account for roughly 10% of the sample.

The CDR3 goes from the cysteine to the phenylalanine over 15 residues. Left in the record is the CDR3 DNA by itself, 45 bases read in frame from the first base. The germline V gene provides CDR1 SGHAT and CDR2 FQNNGV. Overall study outcomes, separate from this receptor: The top 250 clones made up a significantly larger repertoire fraction in tumors than in blood (p = 0.039). Repertoire overlap was found to be higher between tumor regions (mean roughly 35%) than between tumor-adjacent (roughly 17%) or tumor-blood (around 14%) pairs, consistent with antigen-driven expansion. Since the samples were bulk and unsorted, there was no way to compare CD4+ and CD8+ T cell repertoires. Because only the TCR beta chain was sequenced and unpaired alpha chains were not captured, true repertoire diversity is likely underestimated. Only a few patients were included in the study, and the authors note that the findings should be validated in a larger study. Just about 8-24% of top clones turned up in all five regions of a tumor, which suggests spatial heterogeneity among tumor-infiltrating T cells.

Without any cell sorting, total RNA and DNA were extracted together from about 19-30 mg of bulk tissue using the AllPrep DNA/RNA mini kit. Surgical resection was performed in China between 2015 and early 2016 on five or six patients with histopathologically diagnosed primary liver carcinoma. At the time of sampling, the patients were treatment-naive and had chronic HBV infection. Five spatially separated regions were sampled from each tumor: the superior, inferior, left-lateral and right-lateral poles, plus the tumor centre. More than 75% viable tumor cells were found by histology in every tumor sample. Fresh tumor and adjacent tissue pieces were bisected; one half was stored in RNAlater at -80°C, the other sent for histology.

The sample taken for sequencing was liver tumor tissue from sampling region 5. Per the publication, the cell subset or site label means: tumor region T5, tumor centre. The chain employs TRBV11-2 and TRBJ1-4, with a weak D call of TRBD1 (5 bases match). This clonotype was sampled from a woman in her sixties or seventies with primary liver carcinoma and hepatitis B virus infection. The CDR3 corresponds to CASSLSGVPNEKLFF. The DNA is TGTGCCAGCAGCTTATCGGGGGTCCCAAATGAAAAGCTGTTTTTT.